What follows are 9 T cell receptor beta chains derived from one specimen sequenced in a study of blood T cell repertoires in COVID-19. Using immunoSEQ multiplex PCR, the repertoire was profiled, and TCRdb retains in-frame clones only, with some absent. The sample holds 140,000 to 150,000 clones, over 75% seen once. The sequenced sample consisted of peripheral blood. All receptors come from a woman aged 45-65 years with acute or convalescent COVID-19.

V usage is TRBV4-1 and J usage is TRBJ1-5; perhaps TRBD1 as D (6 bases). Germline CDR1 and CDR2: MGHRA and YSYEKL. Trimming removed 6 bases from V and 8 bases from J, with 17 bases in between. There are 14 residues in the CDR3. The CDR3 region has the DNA TGCGCCAGCAGTCTCGAGGGGGTACGGGAGCCCCAGCATTTT. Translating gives CASSLEGVREPQHF.

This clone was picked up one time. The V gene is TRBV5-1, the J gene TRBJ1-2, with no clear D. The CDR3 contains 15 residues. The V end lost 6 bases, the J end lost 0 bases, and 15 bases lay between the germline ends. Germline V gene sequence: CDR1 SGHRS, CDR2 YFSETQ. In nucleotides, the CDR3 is TGCGCCAGCAAGGCAGGTCCCGAAGCTAACTATGGCTACACCTTC. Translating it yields CASKAGPEANYGYTF.

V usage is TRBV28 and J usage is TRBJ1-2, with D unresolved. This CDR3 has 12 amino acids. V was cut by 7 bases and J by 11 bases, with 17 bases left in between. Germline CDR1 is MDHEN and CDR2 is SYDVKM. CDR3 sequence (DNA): TGTGCCAGCACCCCAGGCCTACCTAATTACACCTTC. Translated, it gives CASTPGLPNYTF.

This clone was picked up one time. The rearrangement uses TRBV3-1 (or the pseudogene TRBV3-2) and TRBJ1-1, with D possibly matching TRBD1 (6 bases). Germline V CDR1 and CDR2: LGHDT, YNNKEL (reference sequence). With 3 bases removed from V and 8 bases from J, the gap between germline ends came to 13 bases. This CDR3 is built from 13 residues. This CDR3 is CASSHQGGVEAFF. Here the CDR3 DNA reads TGTGCCAGCAGCCACCAAGGGGGGGTGGAAGCTTTCTTT.

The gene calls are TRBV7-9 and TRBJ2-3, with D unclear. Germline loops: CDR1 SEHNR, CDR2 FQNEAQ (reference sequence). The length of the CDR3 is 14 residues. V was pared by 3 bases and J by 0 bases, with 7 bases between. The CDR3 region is CASSFGGSTDTQYF. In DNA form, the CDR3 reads TGTGCCAGCAGCTTCGGCGGTAGCACAGATACGCAGTATTTT.

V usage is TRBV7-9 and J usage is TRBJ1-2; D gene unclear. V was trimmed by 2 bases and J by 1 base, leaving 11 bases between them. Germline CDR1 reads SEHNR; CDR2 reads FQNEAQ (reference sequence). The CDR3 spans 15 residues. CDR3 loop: CASSLSKGGNYGYTF. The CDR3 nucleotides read TGTGCCAGCAGCTTAAGTAAGGGAGGTAACTATGGCTACACCTTC.

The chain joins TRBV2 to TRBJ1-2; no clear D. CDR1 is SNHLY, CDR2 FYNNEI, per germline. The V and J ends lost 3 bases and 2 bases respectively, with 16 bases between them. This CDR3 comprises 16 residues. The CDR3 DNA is TGTGCCAGCAGTGAGGCCAGGATTGCGGGGAACTATGGCTACACCTTC. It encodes CASSEARIAGNYGYTF.

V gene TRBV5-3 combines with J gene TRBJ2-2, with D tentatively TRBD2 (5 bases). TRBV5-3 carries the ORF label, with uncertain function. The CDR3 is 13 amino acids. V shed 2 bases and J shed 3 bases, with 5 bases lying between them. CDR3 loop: CARSFGDTGELFF. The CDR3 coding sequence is TGTGCCAGAAGCTTCGGGGACACCGGGGAGCTGTTTTTT.

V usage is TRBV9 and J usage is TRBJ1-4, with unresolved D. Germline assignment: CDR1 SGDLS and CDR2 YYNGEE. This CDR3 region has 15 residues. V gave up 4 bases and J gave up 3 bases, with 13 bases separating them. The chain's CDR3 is CASSRIEAPNEKLFF. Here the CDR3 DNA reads TGTGCCAGCAGCAGGATTGAGGCCCCTAATGAAAAACTGTTTTTT.